The 19 T cell receptor beta chains listed next were all sequenced from one sample in a study of early T cells in non-severe SARS-CoV-2 infection. TCRdb used MiXCR to reprocess the 5' RACE reads, holding one entry per CDR3 protein. This table has tens of thousands of distinct CDR3 sequences, 7.5% to 9% appearing once. Specimen: whole blood, collected at baseline. The origin of the receptors is an adult who was a healthcare worker with PCR-confirmed SARS-CoV-2 infection or an uninfected control (not recorded which).

This clonotype was picked up a small number of times. The chain is built from TRBV7-2 and TRBJ2-7; no definite D call. V lost 6 bases to trimming and J lost 1 base, with 13 bases between them. The germline V gene encodes CDR1 SGHTA and CDR2 FQGNSA. The CDR3 covers 14 residues. The CDR3 DNA sequence: TGTGCCAGCAGGAAGACTGCTAATTCCTACGAGCAGTACTTC. It yields the protein CASRKTANSYEQYF. Drawing the rest from reference TRBV7-2 and TRBJ2-7, the complete variable domain is GAGVSQSPSNKVTEKGKDVELRCDPISGHTALYWYRQSLGQGLEFLIYFQGNSAPDKSGLPSDRFSAERTGGSVSTLTIQRTQQEDSAVYLCASRKTANSYEQYFGPGTRLTVT.

The table lists this clonotype with many counts. The J gene is TRBJ2-4, the V gene TRBV7-9; D might be TRBD1 (5 bases). CDR3 length: 16 amino acids. Germline V gives CDR1 SEHNR, CDR2 FQNEAQ (reference sequence). Trimming left V 0 bases short and J 8 bases short, with 17 bases between. The CDR3 DNA reads TGTGCCAGCAGCTTAGCAGGTTCAGGGCGTGGGGACATTCAGTACTTC. It translates to CASSLAGSGRGDIQYF.

The genes are TRBV12-3 or TRBV12-4 and TRBJ1-1, with D maybe TRBD1 (5 bases). Trimming took 0 bases from V and 7 from J, leaving 15 bases between them. The CDR3 is 15 residues long. CDR3: CASSLASGPPGEAFF. DNA for the CDR3: TGTGCCAGCAGTTTAGCCTCGGGGCCCCCCGGTGAAGCTTTCTTT.

CDR3 nucleotides: TGTGCCAGCAGTGGAGAAAGTGTGGGAAAAAACATTCAGTACTTC. Translated, it gives CASSGESVGKNIQYF. The V gene is TRBV6-1, the J gene TRBJ2-4, with unresolved D. Deletions cut 4 bases from V and 4 bases from J, with 14 bases between. The CDR3 consists of 15 residues. Germline V gives CDR1 MNHNS, CDR2 SASEGT.

This rearrangement joins TRBV12-3 or TRBV12-4 to TRBJ2-7; perhaps TRBD2 as D (5 bases). V dropped 4 bases and J dropped 7 bases, with 14 bases sitting between them. The CDR3 has 13 residues. The CDR3 sequence is CASSSGGLREQYF. CDR3 bases: TGTGCCAGCAGTTCCGGCGGGCTACGAGAGCAGTACTTC.

This clonotype was found many times. The CDR3 protein is CASSPHEYFTEAFF. CDR3 sequence (DNA): TGTGCCAGCTCACCACACGAGTATTTCACTGAAGCTTTCTTT. The chain recombines TRBV18 with TRBJ1-1, with D hard to call. The CDR3 consists of 14 residues. Per germline, CDR1 KGHSH and CDR2 LQKENI. V was cut by 1 base and J by 4 bases, with 10 bases left in between.

There are many counts of this clonotype. The J gene is TRBJ2-5, the V gene TRBV5-4, with TRBD2 as a possible D gene (6 bases). In germline, CDR1 is SGHNT, CDR2 YYREEE (reference sequence). V dropped 0 bases and J dropped 3 bases, with 9 bases sitting between them. The CDR3 is made up of 14 amino acids. Written as DNA, the CDR3 is TGTGCCAGCAGCTTGGCGCTAGCGAAAGAGACCCAGTACTTC. It translates to CASSLALAKETQYF.

This clonotype came up a few times. The chain couples TRBV4-1 to TRBJ2-1; the D gene is possibly TRBD1 (5 bases). The CDR3 sequence is 13 residues long. V was pared by 3 bases and J by 6 bases, with 9 bases between. Germline V gene sequence: CDR1 MGHRA, CDR2 YSYEKL. CDR3 protein: CASSHPDSNEQFF. CDR3 in DNA: TGCGCCAGCAGCCACCCCGACAGCAATGAGCAGTTCTTC.

The rearrangement links TRBV10-1 to TRBJ2-1; perhaps D is TRBD1 or TRBD2 (5 bases each). The CDR3 sequence is 13 residues long. Trimming removed 8 bases from V and 7 bases from J, with 15 bases in between. In germline, CDR1 is WNHNN, CDR2 SYGVQD (reference sequence). CDR3 sequence (DNA): TGCGCCAGCGGGGGTCCGAGTGGGAATGAGCAGTTCTTC. Protein sequence: CASGGPSGNEQFF.

This clonotype was counted many times. V gene TRBV30 combines with J gene TRBJ2-7; 9 nucleotides match TRBD2. The trim removed 2 bases at V and 0 bases at J, leaving 5 bases unmatched. The CDR3 is 15 amino acids. Germline V gene lookup returns CDR1 GTSNPN and CDR2 SVGIG (reference sequence). Here the CDR3 reads CAWSPSGRSSYEQYF. CDR3 sequence (DNA): TGTGCCTGGAGTCCCAGCGGGAGGAGCTCCTACGAGCAGTACTTC.

This clonotype was recorded a few times. This chain connects TRBV18 to TRBJ2-7; D uncertain. The CDR3 contains 13 residues. Germline V gene lookup returns CDR1 KGHSH and CDR2 LQKENI. V dropped 3 bases and J dropped 4 bases, with 10 bases sitting between them. As DNA, the CDR3 is TGTGCCAGCTCACCCGGCAACCGGTACGAGCAGTACTTC. This translates into CASSPGNRYEQYF.

This clonotype showed up just a few times. The J gene is TRBJ2-7, the V gene TRBV18; D is ambiguous. The CDR3 extends over 12 amino acids. V shed 3 bases and J shed 2 bases, with 5 bases lying between them. CDR1 KGHSH and CDR2 LQKENI come from the germline V gene. The CDR3: CASSPSTYEQYF. The CDR3 DNA is TGTGCCAGCTCACCCTCGACCTACGAGCAGTACTTC. The complete variable domain, with remaining parts taken from reference TRBV18 and TRBJ2-7, reads NAGVMQNPRHLVRRRGQEARLRCSPMKGHSHVYWYRQLPEEGLKFMVYLQKENIIDESGMPKERFSAEFPKEGPSILRIQQVVRGDSAAYFCASSPSTYEQYFGPGTRLTVT.

This clonotype was seen a few times. The chain links TRBV21-1 to TRBJ2-2; the tabulated D call, TRBD2, remains unverified against the DNA. TRBV21-1 is recorded as a pseudogene. The CDR3 is 16 amino acids. For the CDR3, the DNA is TGTGCCAGCAGCAAAAATGACATGGACTCACAGCCCGAGCTGTTTTTT. Residues: CASSKNDMDSQPELFF.

This clonotype was seen a few times. V and J are TRBV6-2 or TRBV6-3 and TRBJ2-7, with 8 bases matching TRBD1. CDR3 length: 14 residues. Losses at the gene ends were 2 bases for V and 3 bases for J; bases not matched to a gene: 3. Germline values: CDR1 MNHEY, CDR2 SVGEGT. The CDR3 coding sequence is TGTGCCAGCAGTTACCTCGGGACAGGCTACGAGCAGTACTTC. This gives the protein CASSYLGTGYEQYF.

This clonotype has just a few counts. The chain links TRBV2 to TRBJ1-1; TRBD1 agrees at 7 bases. In germline, CDR1 is SNHLY, CDR2 FYNNEI. Trimming at V came to 6 bases and at J to 5 bases, leaving 12 bases not matched to a gene. The CDR3 is 15 amino acids. CDR3 sequence (DNA): TGTGCCAGCAGGGAACCGACAGGGTGGGAGACTGAAGCTTTCTTT. Translating it yields CASREPTGWETEAFF. Full variable domain (missing parts from reference TRBV2 and TRBJ1-1): EPEVTQTPSHQVTQMGQEVILRCVPISNHLYFYWYRQILGQKVEFLVSFYNNEISEKSEIFDDQFSVERPDGSNFTLKIRSTKLEDSAMYFCASREPTGWETEAFFGQGTRLTVV.

This clonotype was seen at least ten times. This chain uses TRBV7-9 with TRBJ1-2; D is ambiguous. The CDR3 sequence is 16 residues long. With 2 bases removed from V and 4 bases from J, the gap between germline ends came to 17 bases. The germline CDR1 and CDR2 sequences are SEHNR and FQNEAQ (reference sequence). The CDR3: CASSLSAASPLYGYTF. CDR3 sequence (DNA): TGTGCCAGCAGCTTATCAGCAGCCTCTCCCCTCTATGGCTACACCTTC.

The chain links TRBV5-1 to TRBJ2-5; a weak D match, TRBD1 (6 bases). The CDR3 runs 14 residues. The V gene's germline CDR1 is SGHRS and CDR2 YFSETQ. V was trimmed by 7 bases and J by 1 base, leaving 14 bases between them. The CDR3 DNA reads TGCGCCAGCGGCCCTGGGACACCCCAAGAGACCCAGTACTTC. Translation: CASGPGTPQETQYF.

This clonotype is medium-sized by share. The J gene is TRBJ2-7, the V gene TRBV5-1; D is possibly TRBD1 or TRBD2 (6 bases each). The CDR3 contains 14 residues. The V and J ends lost 3 bases and 3 bases respectively, with 13 bases between them. Germline V gene data show CDR1 as SGHRS and CDR2 as YFSETQ. This CDR3 is CASSSYGGGYEQYF. The CDR3 DNA follows: TGCGCCAGCAGCTCCTATGGAGGGGGCTACGAGCAGTACTTC.

This clonotype was recorded many times. The gene calls are TRBV2 and TRBJ2-1, with D maybe TRBD2 (5 bases). Trimming left V 6 bases short and J 1 base short, with 10 bases between. CDR3 length equals 14 residues. Germline V CDR1 and CDR2: SNHLY, FYNNEI. The CDR3 loop reads CASSPGVSYNEQFF. The CDR3 DNA is TGTGCCAGCAGCCCCGGGGTATCCTACAATGAGCAGTTCTTC.